This T cell receptor (beta chain) was documented in a study of STAT3 mutations in large granular lymphocyte leukemia. Germline loops: CDR1 SQVTM, CDR2 ANQGSEA. V was clipped by 6 bases and J by 5 bases, with 19 bases between them. The CDR3 is 15 amino acids. A word on this clone: No antigen is known for it.

Each sample's TCRbeta library yielded on average about 41,000 productive templates. The protocol was immunoSEQ multiplex PCR, while the TCRdb copy is restricted to in-frame clones and leaves out a portion. This table has fewer than 20,000 clones, around 90% appearing once. Regarding the study as a whole: Every T-LGLL patient had at least one immunodominant TCRbeta clonotype. Samples missed the first appearance of the clone.

This receptor was identified in a woman aged 50 to 60 with T-cell large granular lymphocyte leukemia. Some clones in this sample may be carry-over from other donors' samples. The specimen sequenced was peripheral blood mononuclear cells. The chain is built from TRBV29-1 and TRBJ2-2; D possibly matches TRBD1 or TRBD2 (6 bases each). The CDR3 DNA sequence: TGCAGCGTCGACCTAGCGCGAGGGGGTACCGGGGAGCTGTTTTTT. Translated, it gives CSVDLARGGTGELFF.